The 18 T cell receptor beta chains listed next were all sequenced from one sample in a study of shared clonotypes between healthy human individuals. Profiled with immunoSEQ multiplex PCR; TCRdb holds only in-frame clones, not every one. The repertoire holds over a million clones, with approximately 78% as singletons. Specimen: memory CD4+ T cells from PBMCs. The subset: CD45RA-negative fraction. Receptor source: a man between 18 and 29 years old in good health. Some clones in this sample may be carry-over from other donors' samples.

In nucleotides, the CDR3 is TGTGCCAGCAGCTTAGCATGGGGGGATGGCTACACCTTC. This codes for CASSLAWGDGYTF. The V and J genes are TRBV7-9 and TRBJ1-2; the D gene is possibly TRBD1 (5 bases). This CDR3 is 13 amino acids long. Germline V gene lookup returns CDR1 SEHNR and CDR2 FQNEAQ (reference sequence). The ends were cut back, 0 bases at V and 6 bases at J, with 8 bases in the middle. Variable domain in full (rest from reference TRBV7-9 and TRBJ1-2): DTGVSQNPRHKITKRGQNVTFRCDPISEHNRLYWYRQTLGQGPEFLTYFQNEAQLEKSRLLSDRFSAERPKGSFSTLEIQRTEQGDSAMYLCASSLAWGDGYTFGSGTRLTVV.

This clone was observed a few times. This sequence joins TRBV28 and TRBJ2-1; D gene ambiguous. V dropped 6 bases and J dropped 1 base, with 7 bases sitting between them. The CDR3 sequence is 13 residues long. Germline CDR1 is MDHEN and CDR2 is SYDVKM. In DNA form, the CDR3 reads TGTGCCAGCAGGTTGGATTCCTACAATGAGCAGTTCTTC. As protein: CASRLDSYNEQFF.

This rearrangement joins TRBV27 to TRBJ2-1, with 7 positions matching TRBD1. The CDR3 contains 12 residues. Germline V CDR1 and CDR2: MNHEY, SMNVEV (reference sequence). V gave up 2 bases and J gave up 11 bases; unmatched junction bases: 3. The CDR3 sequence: CASSLEQGKQFF. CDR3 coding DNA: TGTGCCAGCAGTTTAGAACAGGGGAAGCAGTTCTTC.

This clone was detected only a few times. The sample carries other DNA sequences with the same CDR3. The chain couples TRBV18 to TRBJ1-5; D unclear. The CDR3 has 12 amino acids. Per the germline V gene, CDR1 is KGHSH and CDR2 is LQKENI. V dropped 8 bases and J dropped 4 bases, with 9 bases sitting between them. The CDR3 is CASRTENQPQHF. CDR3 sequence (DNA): TGTGCCAGCCGCACAGAGAATCAGCCCCAGCATTTT.

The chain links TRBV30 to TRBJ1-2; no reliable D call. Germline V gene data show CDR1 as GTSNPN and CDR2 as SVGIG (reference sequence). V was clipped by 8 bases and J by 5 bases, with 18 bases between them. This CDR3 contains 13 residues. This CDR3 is CAGTRPDLYGYTF. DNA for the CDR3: TGTGCCGGAACAAGGCCGGATCTTTATGGCTACACCTTC.

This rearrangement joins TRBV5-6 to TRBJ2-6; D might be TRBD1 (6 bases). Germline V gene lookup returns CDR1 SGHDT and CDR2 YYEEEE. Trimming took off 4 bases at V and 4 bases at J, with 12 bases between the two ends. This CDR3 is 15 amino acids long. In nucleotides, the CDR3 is TGTGCCAGCAGCCCAACAGGGCCCGGGGCCAACGTCCTGACTTTC. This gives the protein CASSPTGPGANVLTF. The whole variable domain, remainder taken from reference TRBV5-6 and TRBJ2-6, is DAGVTQSPTHLIKTRGQQVTLRCSPKSGHDTVSWYQQALGQGPQFIFQYYEEEERQRGNFPDRFSGHQFPNYSSELNVNALLLGDSALYLCASSPTGPGANVLTFGAGSRLTVL.

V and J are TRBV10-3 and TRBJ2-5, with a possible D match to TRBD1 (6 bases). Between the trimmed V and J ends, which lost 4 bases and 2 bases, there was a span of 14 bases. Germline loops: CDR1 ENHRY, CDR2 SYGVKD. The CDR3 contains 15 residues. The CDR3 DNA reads TGTGCCATCAGTGGAACCGGGACACAACAAGAGACCCAGTACTTC. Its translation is CAISGTGTQQETQYF.

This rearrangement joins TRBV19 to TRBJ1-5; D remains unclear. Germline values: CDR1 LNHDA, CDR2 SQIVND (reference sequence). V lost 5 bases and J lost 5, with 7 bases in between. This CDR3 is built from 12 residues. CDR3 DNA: TGTGCCAGTAGTTTTCCCGATCAGCCCCAGCATTTT. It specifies CASSFPDQPQHF.

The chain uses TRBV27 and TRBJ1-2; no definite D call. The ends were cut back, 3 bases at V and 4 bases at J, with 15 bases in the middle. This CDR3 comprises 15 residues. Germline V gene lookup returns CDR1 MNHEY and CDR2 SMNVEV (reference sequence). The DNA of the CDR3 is TGTGCCAGCAGTTTGAGTCAGGTGAACTTCTATGGCTACACCTTC. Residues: CASSLSQVNFYGYTF.

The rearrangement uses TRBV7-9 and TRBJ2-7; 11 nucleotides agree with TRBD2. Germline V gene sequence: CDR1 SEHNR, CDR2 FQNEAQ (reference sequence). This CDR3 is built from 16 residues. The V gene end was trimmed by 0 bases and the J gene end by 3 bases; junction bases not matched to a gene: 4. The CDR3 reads CASSLALAGGFYEQYF. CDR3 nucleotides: TGTGCCAGCAGCTTAGCCCTAGCGGGAGGCTTCTACGAGCAGTACTTC.

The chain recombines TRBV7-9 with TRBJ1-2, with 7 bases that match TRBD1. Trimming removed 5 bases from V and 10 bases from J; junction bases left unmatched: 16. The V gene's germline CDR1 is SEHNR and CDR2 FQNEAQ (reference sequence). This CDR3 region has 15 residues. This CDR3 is CASSPAGGQSLPYTF. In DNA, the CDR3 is TGTGCCAGCAGCCCCGCCGGGGGACAGAGCTTACCCTACACCTTC.

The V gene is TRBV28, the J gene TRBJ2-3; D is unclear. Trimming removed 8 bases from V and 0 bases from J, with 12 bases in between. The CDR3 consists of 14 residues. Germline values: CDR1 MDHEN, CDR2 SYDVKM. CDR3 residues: CASWPSSSTDTQYF. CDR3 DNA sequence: TGTGCCAGCTGGCCGTCCTCTAGCACAGATACGCAGTATTTT.

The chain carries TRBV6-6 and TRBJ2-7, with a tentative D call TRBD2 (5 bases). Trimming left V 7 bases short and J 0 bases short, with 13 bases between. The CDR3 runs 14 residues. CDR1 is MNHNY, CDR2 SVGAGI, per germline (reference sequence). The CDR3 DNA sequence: TGTGCCAGCACCAAGGCGGGCGTCTCCTACGAGCAGTACTTC. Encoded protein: CASTKAGVSYEQYF.

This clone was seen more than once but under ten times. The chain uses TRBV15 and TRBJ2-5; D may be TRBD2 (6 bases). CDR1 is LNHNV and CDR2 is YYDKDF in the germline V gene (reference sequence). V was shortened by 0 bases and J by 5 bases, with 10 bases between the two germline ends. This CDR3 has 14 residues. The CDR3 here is CATSREYGGETQYF. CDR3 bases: TGTGCCACCAGCAGAGAGTACGGGGGTGAGACCCAGTACTTC.

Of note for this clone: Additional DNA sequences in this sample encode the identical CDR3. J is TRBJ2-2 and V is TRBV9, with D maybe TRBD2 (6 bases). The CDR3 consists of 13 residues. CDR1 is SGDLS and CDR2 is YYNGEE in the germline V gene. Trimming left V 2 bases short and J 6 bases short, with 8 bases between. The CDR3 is CASSVEGAGELFF. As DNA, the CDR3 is TGTGCCAGCAGCGTGGAGGGAGCCGGGGAGCTGTTTTTT.

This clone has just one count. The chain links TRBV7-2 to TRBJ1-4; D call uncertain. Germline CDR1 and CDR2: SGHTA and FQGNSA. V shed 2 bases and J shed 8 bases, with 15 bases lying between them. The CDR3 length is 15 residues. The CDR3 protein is CASSLWTSRGEKLFF. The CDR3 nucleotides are TGTGCCAGCAGCTTATGGACCTCCCGAGGCGAAAAACTGTTTTTT.

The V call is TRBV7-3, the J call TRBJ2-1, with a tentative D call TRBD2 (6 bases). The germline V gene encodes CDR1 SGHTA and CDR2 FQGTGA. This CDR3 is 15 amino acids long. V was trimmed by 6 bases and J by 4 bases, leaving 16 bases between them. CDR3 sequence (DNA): TGTGCCAGCAGTCGAGCTAGCGCGGGGTACAATGAGCAGTTCTTC. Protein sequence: CASSRASAGYNEQFF. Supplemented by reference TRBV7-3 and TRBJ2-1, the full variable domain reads GAGVSQTPSNKVTEKGKYVELRCDPISGHTALYWYRQSLGQGPEFLIYFQGTGAADDSGLPNDRFFAVRPEGSVSTLKIQRTERGDSAVYLCASSRASAGYNEQFFGPGTRLTVL.

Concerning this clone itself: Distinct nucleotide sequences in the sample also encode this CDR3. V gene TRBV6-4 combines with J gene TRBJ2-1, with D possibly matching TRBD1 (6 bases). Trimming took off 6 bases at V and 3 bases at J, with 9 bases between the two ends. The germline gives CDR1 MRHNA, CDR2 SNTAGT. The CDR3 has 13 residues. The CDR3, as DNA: TGTGCCAGCAGCGAGGACAGCTACAATGAGCAGTTCTTC. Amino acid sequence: CASSEDSYNEQFF.